A selection of T cell receptor beta chains follows, all from one sample in a study of blood T cell repertoires in COVID-19. The assay was immunoSEQ multiplex PCR, and TCRdb's table has in-frame clones only and misses some. The profile shows roughly 410,000 clones, about 87% of them singletons. The sequenced sample was peripheral blood. The source is a woman aged 55-70 years with COVID-19, enrolled during active disease. Each CDR3 is given with its conserved first and last residue.

>TRBJ1-2|12|TRBV14
CASSAVIDGYTF
>TRBJ1-5|15|TRBV5-1
CASSLEGNENQPQHF
>TRBJ2-3|15|TRBV19
CASSIRGIVADTQYF
>TRBJ1-2|14|TRBV10-3
CAISEHTGTRGYTF
>TRBJ1-2|16|TRBV24-1
CATSDGNRGLNYGYTF
>TRBJ1-2|17|TRBV11-2
CASSLDLFSDRIYGYTF
>TRBJ2-2|17|TRBV7-9
CASSQTSGGHYTGELFF
>TRBJ2-5|14|TRBV6-5
CASSWWGAQETQYF
>TRBJ2-1|12|TRBV3-1/TRBV3-2
CASSQVALEQFF
>TRBJ1-2|14|TRBV9
CASSTGGVNYGYTF
>TRBJ1-5|15|TRBV27
CASSLTRQGHQPQHF
>TRBJ1-1|15|TRBV19
CASTRSAALNTEAFF
>TRBJ2-7|16|TRBV6-5
CASSWDLQGNTYEQYF
>TRBJ2-7|15|TRBV2
CASSEGAPSSYEQYF
>TRBJ2-5|13|TRBV6-2/TRBV6-3
CASSYLLGGTQYF